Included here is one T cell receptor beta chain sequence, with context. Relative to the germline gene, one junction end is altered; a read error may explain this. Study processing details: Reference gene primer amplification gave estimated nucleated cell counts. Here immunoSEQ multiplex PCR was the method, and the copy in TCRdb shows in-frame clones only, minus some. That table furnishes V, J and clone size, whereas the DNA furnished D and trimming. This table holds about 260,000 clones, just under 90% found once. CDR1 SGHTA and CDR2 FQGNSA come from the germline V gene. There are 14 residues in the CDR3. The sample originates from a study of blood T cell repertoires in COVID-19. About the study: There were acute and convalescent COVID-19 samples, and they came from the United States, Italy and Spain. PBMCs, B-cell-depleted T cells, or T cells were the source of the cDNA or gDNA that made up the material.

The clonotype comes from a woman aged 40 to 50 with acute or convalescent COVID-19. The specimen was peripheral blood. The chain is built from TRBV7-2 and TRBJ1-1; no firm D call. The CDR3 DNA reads TGTGCCAGCAGCTTTGCCTTGGGAGCCGCTGATGCTTTCTTT. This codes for CASSFALGAADAFF.